This TCR beta chain derives from a study of long-term antiretroviral therapy in people with HIV. The overall study: The study's earliest collections predate the 2015 immediate-ART recommendation by about a decade.

This clone was picked up one time. The antigen is unknown. J lost 0 bases, V lost 1 base, and 3 bases had no gene match. Germline V gene data show CDR1 as SGHNT and CDR2 as YYREEE (reference sequence). The CDR3 runs to 15 residues. Each donor had at least one pre-ART and at least two post-ART PBMC samples. Whole-study results and caveats: Blood was collected between the mid-2000s and the late 2010s, possibly under older ART regimens. It was observed that HIV repertoires exhibited narrower CDR3 length ranges than controls.

Runs used v3.0 of the immunoSEQ assay and were done at survey level. Measured with immunoSEQ multiplex PCR; TCRdb has only the in-frame clones, and not every one. The repertoire has about 16,000 clones, around 89% of them found once; the top ten carry around 12%. This TCR derives from a man aged 50 or older with HIV. The input for sequencing was unsorted PBMCs, taken 0.7 years before starting antiretroviral therapy. The V gene is TRBV5-4, the J gene TRBJ1-2; the match to TRBD1 covers 7 bases. The CDR3 coding sequence is TGTGCCAGCAGCTTGTGGGGACAGCCTAACTATGGCTACACCTTC. It is translated as CASSLWGQPNYGYTF.